This T cell receptor (beta chain) was documented in a study of tumor T cells in aggressive B-cell lymphoma. CDR3 length: 14 amino acids. The ends lost 8 bases at V and 3 bases at J; junction bases unmatched: 10. CDR1 is SNHLY and CDR2 is FYNNEI in the germline V gene. Clones were sequenced by immunoSEQ multiplex PCR, and TCRdb holds only the in-frame ones, with some missing. The sample lists about 3,200 clones, roughly 66% occurring once. This TCR was recovered from an adult with diffuse large B cell lymphoma. Sequencing was carried out using tumor tissue. V is TRBV2 and J is TRBJ2-7; 7 bases map to TRBD2. CDR3 nucleotide sequence: TGTGCCAGCCGTAGTTATAGCGGGTTCTACGAGCAGTACTTC. This translates into CASRSYSGFYEQYF. Using reference TRBV2 and TRBJ2-7 for the parts outside the CDR3, the full variable domain is EPEVTQTPSHQVTQMGQEVILRCVPISNHLYFYWYRQILGQKVEFLVSFYNNEISEKSEIFDDQFSVERPDGSNFTLKIRSTKLEDSAMYFCASRSYSGFYEQYFGPGTRLTVT.